These 10 T cell receptor beta chains share one sample of origin, sequenced in a study of Ad26.COV2.S vaccination and SARS-CoV-2 variants. The method was immunoSEQ multiplex PCR; TCRdb's version includes in-frame clones alone and lacks a portion of them. The sample lists hundreds of thousands of clones; 75% to 95% were seen once. The sample's treatment: about 20 received Ad26.COV2.S at low or high dose, single or two shots; several received placebo; per-sample allocation not given. It was on day 63 after the first vaccine or placebo injection that samples were taken. This material consisted of peripheral blood, taken in a trial of Ad26.COV2.S vaccine versus placebo. These receptor sequences come from a person aged 18-60 years who received the Ad26.COV2.S COVID-19 vaccine or a placebo.

The DNA of the CDR3 is TGTGCCAGTAGTCTACTCGACGGAAACACCATATATTTT. Protein sequence: CASSLLDGNTIYF. This chain uses TRBV19 with TRBJ1-3; D ambiguous. Germline V gives CDR1 LNHDA, CDR2 SQIVND (reference sequence). The CDR3 length is 13 residues. V was clipped by 5 bases and J by 4 bases, with 9 bases between them.

The chain combines TRBV7-6 with TRBJ2-1; D unresolved. V shed 1 base and J shed 7 bases, with 8 bases lying between them. The CDR3 is 13 residues long. Germline loops: CDR1 SGHVS, CDR2 FNYEAQ. The CDR3 nucleotides read TGTGCCAGCAGCTTAGTAGGCGGTAATGAGCAGTTCTTC. Translated: CASSLVGGNEQFF.

This clone has only a few counts. V gene TRBV19 combines with J gene TRBJ2-1; D may be TRBD2 (5 bases). The CDR3 has 14 amino acids. CDR1 LNHDA and CDR2 SQIVND come from the germline V gene (reference sequence). V gave up 1 base and J gave up 9 bases, with 13 bases separating them. The CDR3 nucleotides are TGTGCCAGTAGTATAGGTGAGGGAGCCAGTGAGCAGTTCTTC. This translates into CASSIGEGASEQFF.

CDR3 DNA: TGTGCCAGCACCTTAATAGCGGATGACAATGAGCAGTTCTTC. Translating it yields CASTLIADDNEQFF. The chain combines TRBV6-5 with TRBJ2-1, with TRBD2 as a possible D gene (6 bases). Germline V gene sequence: CDR1 MNHEY, CDR2 SVGAGI. CDR3 size: 14 residues. V was trimmed by 7 bases and J by 5 bases, leaving 15 bases between them.

The V and J genes are TRBV30 and TRBJ1-3; perhaps TRBD1 as D (6 bases). The CDR3 totals 13 residues. Germline V gene data show CDR1 as GTSNPN and CDR2 as SVGIG (reference sequence). Trimming cost V 5 bases and J 2 bases, with 10 bases left between them. As DNA, the CDR3 is TGTGCCTGGGATACAGGGACTGGAAACACCATATATTTT. It is translated as CAWDTGTGNTIYF. The full variable domain, in which reference TRBV30 and TRBJ1-3 provide the parts outside the CDR3, is SQTIHQWPATLVQPVGSPLSLECTVEGTSNPNLYWYRQAAGRGLQLLFYSVGIGQISSEVPQNLSASRPQDRQFILSSKKLLLSDSGFYLCAWDTGTGNTIYFGEGSWLTVV.

This chain uses TRBV7-9 with TRBJ2-2; D is perhaps TRBD2 (5 bases). CDR3 length equals 17 residues. V shed 4 bases and J shed 3 bases, with 18 bases lying between them. Germline CDR1 and CDR2: SEHNR and FQNEAQ (reference sequence). CDR3 nucleotide sequence: TGTGCCAGCAGCTATACTCCAGTCGGACTGTACACCGGGGAGCTGTTTTTT. This gives the protein CASSYTPVGLYTGELFF.

The chain links TRBV11-2 to TRBJ1-2, with D unclear. The germline CDR1 and CDR2 sequences are SGHAT and FQNNGV. The CDR3 loop spans 12 amino acids. Trimming shortened V by 1 base and J by 5 bases, and 5 bases separated the two germline ends. The CDR3 DNA reads as TGTGCCAGCAGCTTAGTGGGGTATGGCTACACCTTC. This translates into CASSLVGYGYTF. Complete variable domain (other parts from reference TRBV11-2 and TRBJ1-2): EAGVAQSPRYKIIEKRQSVAFWCNPISGHATLYWYQQILGQGPKLLIQFQNNGVVDDSQLPKDRFSAERLKGVDSTLKIQPAKLEDSAVYLCASSLVGYGYTFGSGTRLTVV.

This chain joins TRBV5-1 and TRBJ1-1, with D unresolved. The CDR3 extends over 16 amino acids. V gave up 3 bases and J gave up 0 bases, with 15 bases separating them. Germline loops: CDR1 SGHRS, CDR2 YFSETQ. CDR3 protein: CASSWMDGRMNTEAFF. The CDR3 DNA is TGCGCCAGCAGCTGGATGGATGGCAGGATGAACACTGAAGCTTTCTTT.

The chain combines TRBV7-3 with TRBJ2-2; no clear D gene. The CDR3 extends over 13 amino acids. Germline lookup yields CDR1 SGHTA and CDR2 FQGTGA. V lost 5 bases to trimming and J lost 5 bases, with 9 bases between them. CDR3 loop: CASSTVNTGELFF. The CDR3 coding sequence is TGTGCCAGCAGCACAGTTAATACCGGGGAGCTGTTTTTT. The whole variable domain, remainder taken from reference TRBV7-3 and TRBJ2-2, is GAGVSQTPSNKVTEKGKYVELRCDPISGHTALYWYRQSLGQGPEFLIYFQGTGAADDSGLPNDRFFAVRPEGSVSTLKIQRTERGDSAVYLCASSTVNTGELFFGEGSRLTVL.

The J gene is TRBJ2-3, the V gene TRBV7-3, with D maybe TRBD2 (6 bases). Germline V gives CDR1 SGHTA, CDR2 FQGTGA. The CDR3 runs to 14 residues. Trimming shortened V by 1 base and J by 4 bases, and 9 bases separated the two germline ends. The CDR3: CASSLRGVADTQYF. For the CDR3, the DNA is TGTGCCAGCAGCTTAAGGGGGGTAGCAGATACGCAGTATTTT.